Shown below are 29 T cell receptor beta chains from a single sample sequenced in a study of tumor and adjacent non-tumor tissue in lung cancer. RNA was extracted from bulk tissue without any cell sorting. More than 3 cm separated this lung sample from the edge of the tumor. Three rounds of nested PCR, following a modified ARM-PCR protocol, produced the TCRbeta library. TCRdb itself ran the multiplex PCR reads through MiXCR, one entry per CDR3 protein. This table has approximately 90,000 distinct CDR3 sequences, under 80% appearing once. Input material: distant non-tumor lung tissue. These receptor sequences come from a woman aged 45 to 65 with non-small cell lung cancer.

Regarding this clonotype: One end of the junction fails to match germline, which may point to a read error. V and J are TRBV4-1 and TRBJ1-6, with TRBD1 identical over 9 bases. The CDR3 loop spans 14 amino acids. From germline, CDR1 is MGHRA and CDR2 YSYEKL. CDR3 nucleotides: TGCGCCAGTAGCCCCGGGACAGGGAATTCACCCATCCACTTT. This codes for CASSPGTGNSPIHF.

The chain has TRBV11-2 and TRBJ2-7; D is undetermined. The germline CDR1 and CDR2 sequences are SGHAT and FQNNGV. Trimming took 2 bases from V and 10 from J, leaving 15 bases between them. The CDR3 extends over 13 amino acids. The CDR3 DNA is TGTGCCAGCAGCTTAATAGATTCCTATGAACAGTACTTC. It translates to CASSLIDSYEQYF.

This clonotype is medium-sized by share. This sequence joins TRBV10-1 and TRBJ2-7; TRBD1 aligns across 8 bases. The length of the CDR3 is 15 residues. Germline lookup yields CDR1 WNHNN and CDR2 SYGVQD (reference sequence). The ends lost 6 bases at V and 5 bases at J; junction bases unmatched: 12. CDR3 sequence: CASSDNRDRTNEQYF. In nucleotides, the CDR3 is TGCGCCAGCAGCGATAACCGGGACAGGACCAACGAGCAGTACTTC.

This clonotype was seen at least ten times. J is TRBJ2-1 and V is TRBV7-9; 8 nucleotides align to TRBD2. Trimming at V came to 5 bases and at J to 9 bases, leaving 15 bases not matched to a gene. Germline V gives CDR1 SEHNR, CDR2 FQNEAQ (reference sequence). The CDR3 loop spans 16 amino acids. In DNA form, the CDR3 reads TGTGCCAGCAGCCCCTTAGAAGGCGGGAGGAAGCTTGAGCAGTTCTTC. Translated, it gives CASSPLEGGRKLEQFF.

This clonotype occurred many times. The chain joins TRBV20-1 to TRBJ1-1; 9 nucleotides agree with TRBD1. J was trimmed by 5 bases and V by 5 bases; bases with no gene match: 6. Germline V lookup: CDR1 DFQATT, CDR2 SNEGSKA (reference sequence). The CDR3 extends over 13 amino acids. CDR3 sequence: CSAGRQGGTEAFF. CDR3 DNA: TGCAGTGCTGGTAGACAGGGGGGGACTGAAGCTTTCTTT.

This clonotype was seen a single time. Given the absence of the conserved phenylalanine or tryptophan at the CDR3 end, a read error is likely. This chain links TRBV6-1 with TRBJ2-1, with TRBD1 as a possible D gene (5 bases). Germline-derived CDR1 and CDR2 are MNHNS and SASEGT. CDR3 length: 12 residues. V dropped 2 bases and J dropped 12 bases, with 11 bases sitting between them. The CDR3: CASSEQAQGQFY. DNA of the CDR3: TGTGCCAGCAGTGAACAGGCCCAGGGGCAGTTCTAC.

The chain employs TRBV29-1 and TRBJ2-7, with D perhaps TRBD1 (5 bases). The CDR3 loop spans 14 amino acids. The V gene's germline CDR1 is SQVTM and CDR2 ANQGSEA. CDR3 sequence reads: CSFICGRAIHEQYF. The CDR3 coding sequence is TGCAGTTTCATCTGCGGCAGGGCAATCCACGAGCAGTACTTC.

As regards this clonotype: The junction departs from the called germline gene at one end, perhaps through a read error. The chain uses TRBV6-5 and TRBJ1-5; D may be TRBD1 (6 bases). The CDR3 is 14 amino acids. Germline lookup yields CDR1 MNHEY and CDR2 SVGAGI. As DNA, the CDR3 is TGTGCCAGCAGTCCGACAGGAGGAAATCAGCTCCAGCATTTT. It encodes CASSPTGGNQLQHF.

This clonotype showed up just once. This chain connects TRBV4-1 to TRBJ2-6; D is perhaps TRBD1 or TRBD2 (6 bases each). CDR1 is MGHRA, CDR2 YSYEKL, per germline. CDR3 length equals 20 residues. The V end lost 1 base, the J end lost 3 bases, and 22 bases lay between the germline ends. The DNA for the CDR3 is TGCGCCAGCAGCCAAGGCGGGACAACGGGAGTACAGTTTGGGGCCAACGTCCTGACTTTC. It is translated as CASSQGGTTGVQFGANVLTF.

Ten or more counts support this clonotype. The rearrangement uses TRBV6-6 and TRBJ1-5; no clear D. Trimming cost V 2 bases and J 5 bases, with 4 bases left between them. CDR1 MNHNY and CDR2 SVGAGI come from the germline V gene (reference sequence). The CDR3 covers 12 residues. CDR3 in DNA: TGTGCCAGCAGTTACACCGATCAGCCCCAGCATTTT. Its protein is CASSYTDQPQHF.

The V gene is TRBV11-2, the J gene TRBJ1-6, with unresolved D. CDR1 is SGHAT, CDR2 FQNNGV, per germline. V dropped 5 bases and J dropped 14 bases, with 19 bases sitting between them. The CDR3 has 14 residues. As DNA, the CDR3 is TGTGCCAGCAGCACTGAGGGTAGGCGCGGCACCCTCCACTTT. Its protein product is CASSTEGRRGTLHF. Using reference TRBV11-2 and TRBJ1-6 for the parts outside the CDR3, the full variable domain is EAGVAQSPRYKIIEKRQSVAFWCNPISGHATLYWYQQILGQGPKLLIQFQNNGVVDDSQLPKDRFSAERLKGVDSTLKIQPAKLEDSAVYLCASSTEGRRGTLHFGNGTRLTVT.

With respect to this clonotype: The germline gene is not matched at one end of the junction; a read error may be the cause. V gene TRBV10-3 combines with J gene TRBJ2-3; 7 nucleotides match TRBD2. Germline CDR1 and CDR2: ENHRY and SYGVKD. This CDR3 spans 17 amino acids. CDR3 amino acids: CAISESAGPGVIDTQYF. In DNA, the CDR3 is TGTGCCATTAGTGAATCAGCGGGACCGGGTGTCATAGATACGCAGTATTTT.

At least ten counts were recorded for this clonotype. The chain couples TRBV28 to TRBJ1-2, with 10 bases matching TRBD1. The ends lost 3 bases at V and 5 bases at J; junction bases unmatched: 9. Per the germline V gene, CDR1 is MDHEN and CDR2 is SYDVKM. The CDR3 extends over 16 amino acids. CDR3 nucleotides: TGTGCCAGCAGTTTTGGGACAGGGGTAGTGATTTATGGCTACACCTTC. It specifies CASSFGTGVVIYGYTF.

About this clonotype: Germline and junction disagree at one end, which may indicate a read error. The J gene is TRBJ2-7, the V gene TRBV6-5; 11 bases fit TRBD2. CDR3 size: 14 residues. CDR1 and CDR2 (germline): MNHEY, SVGAGI. DNA of the CDR3: TGTGCCGGCAGTTACGGGACTAGCGGCTACGAGCAGTATTTC. This sequence encodes CAGSYGTSGYEQYF.

The chain uses TRBV5-1 and TRBJ1-5; 7 nucleotides match TRBD1. The J call is in doubt because the DNA end fits TRBJ2-3 better. CDR1 is SGHRS and CDR2 is YFSETQ in the germline V gene. The CDR3 is 15 residues long. CDR3 sequence (DNA): TGCGCCAGCAGCTTGGATGGACAGGATATGCTGCCCCAGTATTTT. Translation gives CASSLDGQDMLPQYF.

The rearrangement links TRBV12-3 or TRBV12-4 to TRBJ2-7; no reliable D call. V gave up 5 bases and J gave up 5 bases, with 7 bases separating them. CDR3 size: 11 residues. DNA for the CDR3: TGTGCCAGCAGTCTTCAACACGAGCAGTACTTC. Its translation: CASSLQHEQYF.

With regard to this clonotype: The junction departs from the called germline gene at one end, perhaps through a read error. The chain is built from TRBV6-5 and TRBJ2-7; D is perhaps TRBD1 or TRBD2 (5 bases each). The germline V gene encodes CDR1 MNHEY and CDR2 SVGAGI. The CDR3 runs 14 residues. The CDR3 spells CASSYSWGKYEQYF. CDR3 DNA: TGTGCCAGCAGTTACTCTTGGGGGAAATACGAGCAGTATTTC.

Comment on this clonotype: One junction end does not reproduce the germline sequence, and a read error may be involved. V is TRBV12-5 and J is TRBJ2-1; TRBD1 matches 7 bases. CDR1 is LGHNT, CDR2 FRNRAP, per germline. The CDR3 is 12 amino acids. The CDR3 here is CASVLEDRDQFF. The CDR3 coding sequence is TGTGCTAGTGTTTTGGAAGACAGGGATCAATTCTTC.

This clonotype is medium-sized within its sample. This rearrangement joins TRBV6-1 to TRBJ2-5, with D unclear. The CDR3 is 12 residues long. CDR1 is MNHNS and CDR2 is SASEGT in the germline V gene. V lost 4 bases and J 3 bases, leaving 6 bases between the germline ends. CDR3 in DNA: TGTGCCAGCAGTGGTCCCGAAGAGACCCAGTACTTC. Residues: CASSGPEETQYF.

Details on this clonotype: The germline gene is not matched at one end of the junction; a read error may be the cause. The chain has TRBV12-3 or TRBV12-4 and TRBJ1-1; unclear D gene. The length of the CDR3 is 14 residues. Here the CDR3 DNA reads TGTGCCAGCAGTTATCAGGACCCGAACACTGAAGTTTTCTTT. Protein: CASSYQDPNTEVFF.

Ten or more counts support this clonotype. The J gene is TRBJ1-2, the V gene TRBV6-5; 7 nucleotides align to TRBD1. The CDR3 is made up of 15 amino acids. CDR1 is MNHEY, CDR2 SVGAGI, per germline. V shed 7 bases, J shed 3 bases, and the junction held 11 bases outside the gene matches. The CDR3 spells CASTLGQAADYGYTF. The CDR3 nucleotides read TGTGCCAGCACTTTAGGACAGGCAGCTGACTATGGCTACACCTTC.

Of note for this clonotype: The germline gene is not matched at one end of the junction; a read error may be the cause. V is TRBV4-1 and J is TRBJ1-5, with D possibly TRBD1 on 5 matching bases. The CDR3 runs 14 residues. The germline CDR1 and CDR2 sequences are MGHRA and YSYEKL. CDR3 sequence reads: CASSLQEYNRPQHF. DNA of the CDR3: TGCGCCAGCAGTCTACAGGAATACAATCGGCCCCAGCATTTT.

In the case of this clonotype: The junction departs from germline at one end; a sequencing error may be responsible. The V and J genes are TRBV6-5 and TRBJ1-1, with TRBD1 identical over 10 bases. Per the germline V gene, CDR1 is MNHEY and CDR2 is SVGAGI. The CDR3 spans 18 residues. The CDR3 nucleotides read TGTACCAGCAGTTACTCGTTAGGGACAGGGGCCCGGACCACTGAAGCTTTCTTT. It yields the protein CTSSYSLGTGARTTEAFF.

On this clonotype: At one boundary the junction diverges from the germline segment, which might be a read error. V usage is TRBV6-6 and J usage is TRBJ2-5; D may be TRBD2 (5 bases). The CDR3 has 15 residues. Germline CDR1 reads MNHNY; CDR2 reads SVGAGI (reference sequence). The CDR3 DNA follows: TGTGCCAGCAGTCCCCCGGATCCAGATGGGGAGACTCAGTACTTC. It encodes CASSPPDPDGETQYF.

With regard to this clonotype: An end of the junction differs from the germline gene, which may be a read error. V gene TRBV29-1 combines with J gene TRBJ2-7, with 8 bases lining up with TRBD2. Germline values: CDR1 SQVTM, CDR2 ANQGSEA. The CDR3 length is 13 residues. CDR3 in amino acids: CNASGLVFDEQYF. The CDR3 DNA is TGCAACGCCTCGGGACTAGTCTTCGACGAACAGTACTTC.

On this clonotype itself: Since a much larger clone is just one base distant, this may be a read error. V and J are TRBV5-6 and TRBJ2-2; TRBD2 matches 7 bases. From germline, CDR1 is SGHDT and CDR2 YYEEEE. CDR3 size: 16 residues. The CDR3, as DNA: TGTGTCAGCAGCCCCTTGGAGGGGCGGGTGAGCGGGGAGCCGTTTTTT. Translating it yields CVSSPLEGRVSGEPFF.

As for this clonotype: A much larger clonotype is one base distant, so this may be a read error. The rearrangement uses TRBV24-1 and TRBJ2-3; no firm D call. This CDR3 is built from 15 residues. Germline V gene sequence: CDR1 KGHDR, CDR2 SFDVKD. CDR3 sequence (DNA): TGTGTCACCAGTGATTTGTCTGGGGACACAGATACGCAGTATTTT. Encoded protein: CVTSDLSGDTDTQYF.

The sample holds a few counts of this clonotype. The V and J genes are TRBV9 and TRBJ2-1, with D possibly TRBD1 on 5 matching bases. Looked up from germline, CDR1 is SGDLS and CDR2 is YYNGEE. This CDR3 has 15 residues. Trimming pared 4 bases from V and 5 bases from J, leaving 16 bases between. The DNA of the CDR3 is TGTGCCAGCAGCCCCCTAGGGGATGCCCACAATGAGCAGTTCTTC. This translates into CASSPLGDAHNEQFF. Combining the CDR3 with reference TRBV9 and TRBJ2-1 gives the whole variable domain DSGVTQTPKHLITATGQRVTLRCSPRSGDLSVYWYQQSLDQGLQFLIQYYNGEERAKGNILERFSAQQFPDLHSELNLSSLELGDSALYFCASSPLGDAHNEQFFGPGTRLTVL.

This clonotype was seen only a few times. The rearrangement links TRBV20-1 to TRBJ1-5; TRBD1 agrees at 7 bases. V was clipped by 6 bases and J by 4 bases; unmatched bases: 9. The CDR3 sequence is 14 residues long. The germline CDR1 and CDR2 sequences are DFQATT and SNEGSKA (reference sequence). CDR3 DNA: TGCAGTGCCCTGCTGACAGGGCCTAATCAGCCCCAGCATTTT. Translated, it gives CSALLTGPNQPQHF.